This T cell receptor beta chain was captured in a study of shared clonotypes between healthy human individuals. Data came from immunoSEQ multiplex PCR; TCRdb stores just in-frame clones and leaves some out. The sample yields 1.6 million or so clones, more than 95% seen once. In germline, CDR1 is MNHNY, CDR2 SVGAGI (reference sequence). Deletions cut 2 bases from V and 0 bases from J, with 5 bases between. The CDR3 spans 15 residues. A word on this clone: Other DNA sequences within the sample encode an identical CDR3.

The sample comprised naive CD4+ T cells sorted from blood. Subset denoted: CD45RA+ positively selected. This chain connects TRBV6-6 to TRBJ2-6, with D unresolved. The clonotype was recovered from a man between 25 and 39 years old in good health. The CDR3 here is CASSYSNSGANVLTF. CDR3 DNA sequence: TGTGCCAGCAGTTACAGCAACTCTGGGGCCAACGTCCTGACTTTC.